This record concerns one T cell receptor (beta chain) sequence. This CDR3 region has 13 residues. Germline V gives CDR1 MNHEY, CDR2 SMNVEV (reference sequence). V was cut by 0 bases and J by 8 bases, with 10 bases left in between. TCRdb keeps only in-frame clones here, not all; method: immunoSEQ multiplex PCR. The sample includes some 80,000 clones, 90% to 98% seen only once; the top ten take 0.31%. This record comes from a study of technical replicates of blood from a handful of donors. The receptor was derived from a human donor in good health. J is TRBJ1-2 and V is TRBV27; D is possibly TRBD1 (5 bases). Input material: T cells isolated from PBMCs. The CDR3 coding sequence is TGTGCCAGCAGTTTATCGACGTGGGGCGGCTACACCTTC. This encodes CASSLSTWGGYTF.